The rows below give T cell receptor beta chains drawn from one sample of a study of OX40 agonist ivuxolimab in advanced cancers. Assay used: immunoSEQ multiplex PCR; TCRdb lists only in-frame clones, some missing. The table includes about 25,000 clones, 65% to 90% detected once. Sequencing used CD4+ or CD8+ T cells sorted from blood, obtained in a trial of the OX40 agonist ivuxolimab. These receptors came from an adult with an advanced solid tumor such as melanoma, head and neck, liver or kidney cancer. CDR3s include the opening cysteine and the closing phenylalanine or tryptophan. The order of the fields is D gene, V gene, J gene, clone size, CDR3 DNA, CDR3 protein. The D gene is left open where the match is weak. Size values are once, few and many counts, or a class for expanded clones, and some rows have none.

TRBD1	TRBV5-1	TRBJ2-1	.	TGCGCCAGCAGCTTCAGGACAGGCATAGATGAGCAGTTCTTC	CASSFRTGIDEQFF
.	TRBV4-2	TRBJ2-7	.	TGTGCCAGCAGCCAAGGTTTGGACAGTATCTACGAGCAGTACTTC	CASSQGLDSIYEQYF
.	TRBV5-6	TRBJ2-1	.	TGTGCCAGCAGCTGGGCCTATGGTGAGCAGTTCTTC	CASSWAYGEQFF
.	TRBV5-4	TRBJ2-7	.	TGTGCCAGCAGCTTGTCCGCTGGCACCCACGAGCAGTACTTC	CASSLSAGTHEQYF
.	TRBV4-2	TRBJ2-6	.	TGTGCCAGCAGCCCGGTGGGTACCCTAAGCTCTGGGGCCAACGTCCTGACTTTC	CASSPVGTLSSGANVLTF
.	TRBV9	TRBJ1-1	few	TGTGCCAGCGCGTCCCGCACTGAAGCTTTCTTT	CASASRTEAFF
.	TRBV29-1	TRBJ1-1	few	TGCAGCTCTATGGGGTCGCAGGATCCACCCGGAACTGAAGCTTTCTTT	CSSMGSQDPPGTEAFF
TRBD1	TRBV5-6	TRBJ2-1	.	TGTGCCAGCAGCTCGCGACAGGGAAGGGACAATGAGCAGTTCTTC	CASSSRQGRDNEQFF
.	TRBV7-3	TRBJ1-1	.	TGTGCCAGCAGCGCCAACTTTCACACTGAAGCTTTCTTT	CASSANFHTEAFF
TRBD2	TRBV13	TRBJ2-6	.	TGTGCCAGCAGCTTGGTGCGGGGGGCGTCTGGGGCCAACGTCCTGACTTTC	CASSLVRGASGANVLTF
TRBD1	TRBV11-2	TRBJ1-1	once	TGTGCCAGCAGCCCGAGAGGGGGCCCAGATGAAGCTTTCTTT	CASSPRGGPDEAFF
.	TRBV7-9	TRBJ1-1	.	TGTGCCAGCAGCTTTTCCGAAGGGACACTCGGAGCTTTCTTT	CASSFSEGTLGAFF
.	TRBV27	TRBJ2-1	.	TGTGCCAGCAGTCCCCGGAGGTCCGACGGCGATGAGCAGTTCTTC	CASSPRRSDGDEQFF
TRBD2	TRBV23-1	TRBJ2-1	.	TGCGCCAGCAGTCGATGGGGCGGGGGACCCCTTGGGCATGAGCAGTTCTTC	CASSRWGGGPLGHEQFF
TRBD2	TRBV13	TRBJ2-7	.	TGTGCCAGCAGCACCGGACTAGCGGGTCCCTACGAGCAGTACTTC	CASSTGLAGPYEQYF
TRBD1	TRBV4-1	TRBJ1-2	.	TGCGCCAGCAGCCAAGAGGCCAGGGGGATTGGCTACACCTTC	CASSQEARGIGYTF
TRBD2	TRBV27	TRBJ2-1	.	TGTGCCAGCAGTTTTCTGACTAGCGGGGGGCCAAACAATGAGCAGTTCTTC	CASSFLTSGGPNNEQFF
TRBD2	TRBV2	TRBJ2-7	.	TGTGCCAGCAGGGCCGGGACTAGCGGGACAAGCGAGCAGTACTTC	CASRAGTSGTSEQYF
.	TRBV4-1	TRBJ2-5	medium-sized	TGCGCCAGCAGCCCCCTAGGGAAAGAGACCCAGTACTTC	CASSPLGKETQYF
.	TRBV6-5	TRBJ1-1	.	TGTGCCAGCAGTTACAACCCGGGACGGATAACTGAAGCTTTCTTT	CASSYNPGRITEAFF
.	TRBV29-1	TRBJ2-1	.	TGCAGCGTCCCCTTCGGGTCCTCCTACAATGAGCAGTTCTTC	CSVPFGSSYNEQFF
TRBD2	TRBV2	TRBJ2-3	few	TGTGCCAGCAGTGGCCCGACTAGCGGGGGGACTAGCACAGATACGCAGTATTTT	CASSGPTSGGTSTDTQYF
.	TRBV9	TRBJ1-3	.	TGTGCCAGCAGCGCAGGAATCGGCGACGGACAAACCACCTCTGGAAACACCATATATTTT	CASSAGIGDGQTTSGNTIYF
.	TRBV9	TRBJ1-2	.	TGTGCCAGCAGCGTAGTAGCAGACAGCTCCTATGGCTACACCTTC	CASSVVADSSYGYTF
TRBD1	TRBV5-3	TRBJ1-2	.	TGTGCCAGAAGCTCAGACAGGGGGCGAGGCTACACCTTC	CARSSDRGRGYTF
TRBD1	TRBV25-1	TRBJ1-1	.	TGTGCCAGCAGTGGACGACAGGGTATCACTGAAGCTTTCTTT	CASSGRQGITEAFF
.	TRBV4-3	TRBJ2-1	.	TGCGCCAGCAGGCCGGGACTTTTCTACAATGAGCAGTTCTTC	CASRPGLFYNEQFF
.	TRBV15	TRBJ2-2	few	TGTGCCACCAGCAGAGTGGGGGGGGCAGTCGCCGGGGAGCTGTTTTTT	CATSRVGGAVAGELFF
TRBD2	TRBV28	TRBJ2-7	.	TGTGCCAGCAGTCCAGGACTAGCGGGAGTCTTCTACGAGCAGTACTTC	CASSPGLAGVFYEQYF
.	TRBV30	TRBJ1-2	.	TGTGCCCTGGCTCCCGGGGCCCAGGTTGGCTACACCTTC	CALAPGAQVGYTF
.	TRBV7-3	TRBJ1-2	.	TGTGCCAGCAGCTTAAATGGGGGGTGGATAGATGGCTACACCTTC	CASSLNGGWIDGYTF
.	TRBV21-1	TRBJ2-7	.	TGTGCCAGACCGAAGGGGACCCTCGCCGAGCAGTACTTC	CARPKGTLAEQYF
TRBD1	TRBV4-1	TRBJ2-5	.	TGCGCCAGCAGCCAAGTTACAGGGGGCCAAGAGACCCAGTACTTC	CASSQVTGGQETQYF
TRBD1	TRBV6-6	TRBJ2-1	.	TGTGCCAGCAGTTTTTGGAGACAGGGCTACAATGAGCAGTTCTTC	CASSFWRQGYNEQFF
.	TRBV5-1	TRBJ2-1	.	TGCGCCAGCAGCCAAACCACGAGCTCCTACAATGAGCAGTTCTTC	CASSQTTSSYNEQFF
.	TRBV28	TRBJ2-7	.	TGTGCCAGCAGTTTCGGGAGAAGCTCCTACGAGCAGTACTTC	CASSFGRSSYEQYF
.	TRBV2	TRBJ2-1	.	TGTGCCAGCCTAGCTGACTATGAGCAGTTCTTC	CASLADYEQFF
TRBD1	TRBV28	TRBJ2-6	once	TGTGCCAGTCGGACAGGCCCCGGGGCCAACGTCCTGACTTTC	CASRTGPGANVLTF
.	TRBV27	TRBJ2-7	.	TGTGCCAGCAGTTTGGCAGGGCGGAGGTACGAGCAGTACTTC	CASSLAGRRYEQYF
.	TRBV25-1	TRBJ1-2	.	TGTGCCAGCAGTGGGCGGGACTCGCTTCTAAGCTATGGCTACACCTTC	CASSGRDSLLSYGYTF
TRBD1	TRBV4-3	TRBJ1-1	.	TGCGCCAGCAGCCAAGACTTCGTACAGGGGGCGAATGAAGCTTTCTTT	CASSQDFVQGANEAFF
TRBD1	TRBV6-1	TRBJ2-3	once	TGTGCCAGCAGTGAAGGACAGGGGAACACAGATACGCAGTATTTT	CASSEGQGNTDTQYF
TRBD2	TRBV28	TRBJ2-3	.	TGTGCCAGCAGTCCACGACTTCAGCGGGAGGGCCGTAAGGGCACAGATACGCAGTATTTT	CASSPRLQREGRKGTDTQYF
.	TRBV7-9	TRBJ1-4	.	.	CASSLLHFGEKLFF
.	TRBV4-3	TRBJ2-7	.	TGCGCCAGCAGCCAAGATGCGTCCCCCTATGAGCAGTACTTC	CASSQDASPYEQYF
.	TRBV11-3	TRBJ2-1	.	TGTGCCAGCAGCTTAGGTTTTGGCGGAGCCGTCGATGAGCAGTTCTTC	CASSLGFGGAVDEQFF
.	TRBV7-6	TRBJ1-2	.	TGTGCCAGCAGGAGCCGGGACCTCGGCAGCTACACCTTC	CASRSRDLGSYTF
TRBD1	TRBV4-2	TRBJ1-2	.	TGTGCCAGCAGCCCACAGGGGGCGCTTGGCTACACCTTC	CASSPQGALGYTF
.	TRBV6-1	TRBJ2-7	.	TGTGCCAGCAGTGAAGATTTAGTTAGGCAGGCTCCGGGGGACGAGCAGTACTTC	CASSEDLVRQAPGDEQYF
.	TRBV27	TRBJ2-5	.	TGTGCCAGCAGTTTCCAAGAGACCCAGTACTTC	CASSFQETQYF
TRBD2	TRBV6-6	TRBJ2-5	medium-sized	TGTGCCAGCAGTTCTCCTAGCGGGAGGCAGACCCAGTACTTC	CASSSPSGRQTQYF
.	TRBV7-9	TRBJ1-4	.	TGTGCCAGCAGCTTGGGCCAGGACGGTGAAAAACTGTTTTTT	CASSLGQDGEKLFF
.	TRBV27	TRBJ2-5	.	TGTGCCAGCAGTTTACAGGGGCGGGGGACCCAGTACTTC	CASSLQGRGTQYF